Shown below are 9 T cell receptor beta chains from a single sample sequenced in a study of T cells after yellow fever vaccination (dated by TCRdb to between 2018 and 2020). Library creation used 5' RACE. The sequencer listed for this sample is Illumina HiSeq 2500. TCRdb reran the public reads through fastp at Q25 and MiXCR, keeping productive beta chains. Rows are combined by CDR3 protein, so each entry shows the most common genes and DNA. Present in this sample are 500,000 to 550,000 distinct CDR3 sequences, about a fifth of which were seen just once. About 16% of the sample goes to the ten largest clones. The meaning of the sample's treatment or condition label: live attenuated yellow fever vaccine strain. Sequencing used PBMCs, obtained roughly 20 days after the first yellow fever vaccination. The origin of the receptors is a young man who received the YFV17D yellow fever vaccine.

This clonotype was observed a handful of times. The rearrangement joins TRBV12-3 or TRBV12-4 to TRBJ2-5; a possible D gene is TRBD2 (6 bases). V lost 6 bases to trimming and J lost 5 bases, with 13 bases between them. This CDR3 has 13 residues. The CDR3 nucleotides read TGTGCCAGCAGCATACTAGCTCGGGAGACCCAGTACTTC. Its translation: CASSILARETQYF.

In its sample, this clonotype was seen many times. This chain joins TRBV29-1 and TRBJ2-3; tentative D call: TRBD1 (5 bases). CDR1 is SQVTM, CDR2 ANQGSEA, per germline. The CDR3 spans 13 residues. V lost 7 bases and J 1 base, leaving 12 bases between the germline ends. CDR3 in amino acids: CSASDSRTDTQYF. CDR3 in DNA: TGCAGCGCGTCTGACAGCCGCACAGATACGCAGTATTTT.

CDR3 DNA sequence: TGTGCCAGCGGACACTCTGGAAACACCATATATTTT. Translation gives CASGHSGNTIYF. The V call is TRBV12-3 or TRBV12-4, the J call TRBJ1-3, with D perhaps TRBD1 (5 bases). The CDR3 is 12 residues long. Trimming took 8 bases from V and 0 from J, leaving 5 bases between them.

The chain employs TRBV12-3 or TRBV12-4 and TRBJ2-5, with TRBD1 matching over 9 bases. V lost 4 bases to trimming and J lost 5 bases; unmatched junction nucleotides: 8. This CDR3 has 15 residues. CDR3 sequence reads: CASSSPGQGNETQYF. Here the CDR3 DNA reads TGTGCCAGCAGTTCCCCGGGACAGGGAAACGAGACCCAGTACTTC.

The genes are TRBV7-2 and TRBJ2-7, with 7 bases identical to TRBD1. V was pared by 4 bases and J by 1 base, with 7 bases of the junction left unmatched. The CDR3 covers 15 residues. Germline V gives CDR1 SGHTA, CDR2 FQGNSA. The CDR3 coding sequence is TGTGCCAGCAGCTCCTTCGAGGGGGCTTCCTACGAGCAGTACTTC. This sequence encodes CASSSFEGASYEQYF.

This clonotype was detected only once. The chain recombines TRBV20-1 with TRBJ1-5; no firm D call. This CDR3 is 12 amino acids long. Trimming left V 6 bases short and J 1 base short, with 7 bases between. Germline V gene data show CDR1 as DFQATT and CDR2 as SNEGSKA (reference sequence). In DNA form, the CDR3 reads TGCAGTGCCTTCGGGAGCAATCAGCCCCAGCATTTT. Protein sequence: CSAFGSNQPQHF.

This clonotype has just a few counts. The chain employs TRBV5-6 and TRBJ2-6; D may be TRBD1 (6 bases). The CDR3 contains 18 residues. CDR1 is SGHDT, CDR2 YYEEEE, per germline. The V end lost 4 bases, the J end lost 0 bases, and 17 bases lay between the germline ends. In DNA form, the CDR3 reads TGTGCCAGCAGCGCACAGGGTAGCTGGCACTCTGGGGCCAACGTCCTGACTTTC. This translates into CASSAQGSWHSGANVLTF.

The rearrangement uses TRBV5-1 and TRBJ2-3, with TRBD2 matching 13 bases. Germline lookup yields CDR1 SGHRS and CDR2 YFSETQ. The V gene end was trimmed by 7 bases and the J gene end by 0 bases; junction bases not matched to a gene: 2. The CDR3 runs to 15 residues. CDR3 sequence: CASRTSGGSTDTQYF. In nucleotides, the CDR3 is TGCGCCAGCCGGACTAGCGGGGGCAGCACAGATACGCAGTATTTT.

Many counts were recorded for this clonotype. The chain carries TRBV9 and TRBJ1-1; no definite D call. The CDR3 length is 15 residues. CDR1 is SGDLS and CDR2 is YYNGEE in the germline V gene. Trimming left V 2 bases short and J 1 base short, with 12 bases between. The CDR3 here is CASSVDSIWNTEAFF. CDR3 sequence (DNA): TGTGCCAGCAGCGTTGATTCCATTTGGAACACTGAAGCTTTCTTT. Supplemented by reference TRBV9 and TRBJ1-1, the full variable domain reads DSGVTQTPKHLITATGQRVTLRCSPRSGDLSVYWYQQSLDQGLQFLIQYYNGEERAKGNILERFSAQQFPDLHSELNLSSLELGDSALYFCASSVDSIWNTEAFFGQGTRLTVV.